The T cell receptor (beta chain) under discussion was sequenced for a study of T cell responses to AZD1222 COVID-19 vaccine. On the study more broadly: The study pooled second doses at about 4 or about 12 weeks.

Using immunoSEQ multiplex PCR, the repertoire was profiled, and TCRdb retains in-frame clones only, with some absent. The table records 150,000 to 200,000 clones, around 90% of them present only once. Germline V gives CDR1 KGHSH, CDR2 LQKENI. Trimming removed 1 base at V and 5 bases at J, with 12 bases between. The CDR3 covers 14 residues. With respect to this clone: The target antigen is unknown.

Study-wide findings and caveats: Close to half of spike-specific TCRs reportedly recognize unmutated variant regions. Donors in the cohort were predominantly white British and more often female, and clonal diversity was possibly underestimated. Spike-wide vaccine-associated CD4 TCRs dominated at 160-218 and 743-854.

The chain couples TRBV18 to TRBJ2-7; D gene ambiguous. The sequence came from an adult in good health. Sequences were derived from peripheral blood, sampled on day 0 of AZD1222 vaccination. CDR3 in amino acids: CASSPLAAWNEQYF. The CDR3, as DNA: TGTGCCAGCTCACCACTGGCCGCATGGAACGAGCAGTACTTC.